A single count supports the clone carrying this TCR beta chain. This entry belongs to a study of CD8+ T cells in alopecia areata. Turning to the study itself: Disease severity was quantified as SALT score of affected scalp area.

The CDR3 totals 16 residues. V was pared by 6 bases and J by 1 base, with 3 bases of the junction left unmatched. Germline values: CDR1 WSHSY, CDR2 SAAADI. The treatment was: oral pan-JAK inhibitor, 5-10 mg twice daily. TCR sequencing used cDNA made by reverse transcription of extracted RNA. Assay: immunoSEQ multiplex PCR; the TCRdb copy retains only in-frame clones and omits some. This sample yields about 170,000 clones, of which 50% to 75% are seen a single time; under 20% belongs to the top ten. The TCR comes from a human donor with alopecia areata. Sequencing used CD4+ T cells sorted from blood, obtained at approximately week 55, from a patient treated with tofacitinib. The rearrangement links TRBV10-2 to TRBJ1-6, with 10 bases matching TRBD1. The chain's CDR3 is CASSDRGRSYNSPLHF. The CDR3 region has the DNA TGCGCCAGCAGCGACAGGGGGCGTTCCTATAATTCACCCCTCCACTTT.